Presented here are 3 T cell receptor beta chains from one specimen sequenced in a study of blood T cell repertoires in COVID-19. Produced via immunoSEQ multiplex PCR; TCRdb's table is partial and in-frame only. The data contain about 67,000 clones, 75% to 85% of them singletons. The sequencing sample was made of peripheral blood. These receptors were obtained from an older woman with acute or convalescent COVID-19.

The chain uses TRBV6-5 and TRBJ1-1; D may be TRBD1 (6 bases). With 7 bases removed from V and 10 bases from J, the gap between germline ends came to 19 bases. The germline CDR1 and CDR2 sequences are MNHEY and SVGAGI. The CDR3 sequence is 13 residues long. CDR3 nucleotides: TGTGCCAGCATCCCATCAGGGGAGCGTGGAGCTTTCTTT. Residues: CASIPSGERGAFF.

The CDR3 loop is CASSPRQGVDTEAFF. The CDR3 nucleotides are TGTGCCAGCAGCCCTAGACAGGGGGTGGACACTGAAGCTTTCTTT. The gene calls are TRBV7-3 and TRBJ1-1; 9 bases map to TRBD1. Trimming removed 5 bases from V and 3 bases from J; junction bases left unmatched: 7. CDR1 and CDR2 from the germline V gene are SGHTA and FQGTGA. This CDR3 is 15 amino acids long.

The chain's CDR3 is CASSLRLAGNYEQYF. CDR3 DNA: TGTGCCAGCAGCTTAAGACTAGCGGGGAACTACGAGCAGTACTTC. J is TRBJ2-7 and V is TRBV5-6; 11 nucleotides match TRBD2. CDR1 is SGHDT, CDR2 YYEEEE, per germline. There are 15 residues in the CDR3. Trimming took 2 bases from V and 3 from J; bases not matched to a gene: 4. Supplemented by reference TRBV5-6 and TRBJ2-7, the full variable domain reads DAGVTQSPTHLIKTRGQQVTLRCSPKSGHDTVSWYQQALGQGPQFIFQYYEEEERQRGNFPDRFSGHQFPNYSSELNVNALLLGDSALYLCASSLRLAGNYEQYFGPGTRLTVT.